The rows below give T cell receptor beta chains drawn from one sample of a study of T cell repertoires in cytomegalovirus infection. TCRdb processed the reads anew with MiXCR; each CDR3 protein has one entry. The sample consists of more than 75,000 distinct CDR3 sequences, 25% to 35% of them appearing once. For these TCRs, the target antigens are not known. Source: CD8+ T cells from cultured PBMCs, taken from culture after CMV antigen stimulation. These receptors all come from a human donor in good health (CMV status not recorded). Some clones in this sample may be carry-over from other donors' samples. CDR3s include the opening cysteine and the closing phenylalanine or tryptophan. Each record gives: D gene, J gene, clone size, V gene, CDR3 protein, CDR3 DNA. The D gene is left open where the match is weak. Clone sizes are given selectively: once, few, many, or a class where the clone is expanded.

>NA|TRBJ1-1|NA|TRBV3-1
CASSQVGWNTEAFF
TGTGCCAGCAGCCAAGTCGGATGGAACACTGAAGCTTTCTTT
>NA|TRBJ1-2|few|TRBV12-3/TRBV12-4
CASSLGSPYGYTF
TGTGCCAGCAGTCTCGGTAGCCCCTATGGCTACACCTTC
>TRBD1|TRBJ1-2|many|TRBV20-1
CSARDMGTGGLANYGYTF
TGCAGTGCTAGAGATATGGGGACAGGGGGCCTAGCTAACTATGGCTACACCTTC
>NA|TRBJ2-5|NA|TRBV28
CASSSLSARETQYF
TGTGCCAGCAGTTCACTTAGCGCCCGGGAGACCCAGTACTTC
>TRBD2|TRBJ2-3|few|TRBV7-6
CASFVGGTDTQYF
TGTGCCAGCTTCGTCGGGGGGACAGATACGCAGTATTTT
>TRBD1|TRBJ2-7|NA|TRBV10-2
CASWDRVDEQYF
TGCGCCAGCTGGGACAGGGTCGACGAGCAGTACTTC
>NA|TRBJ2-1|NA|TRBV15
CATSREEEGIHEQFF
TGTGCCACCAGCAGAGAGGAGGAGGGGATCCATGAGCAGTTCTTC
>NA|TRBJ1-1|NA|TRBV19
CASSKVSGFSVTEAFF
TGTGCCAGTAGTAAGGTCTCGGGGTTTAGCGTCACTGAAGCTTTCTTT
>TRBD1|TRBJ2-7|few|TRBV7-6
CASSGTGYEQYF
TGTGCCAGCAGCGGGACAGGTTACGAGCAGTACTTC
>NA|TRBJ1-3|few|TRBV6-8
CASSFDGNTIYF
TGTGCCAGCAGTTTCGATGGAAACACCATATATTTT
>NA|TRBJ1-5|few|TRBV7-8
CASSLWDWTDNQPQHF
TGTGCCAGCAGCTTATGGGATTGGACAGACAATCAGCCCCAGCATTTT
>NA|TRBJ2-7|NA|TRBV6-6
CASRGNIGSPYEQYF
TGTGCCAGCAGAGGAAATATTGGCAGCCCCTACGAGCAGTACTTC
>NA|TRBJ1-5|NA|TRBV7-9
CASSVGQRPQHF
TGTGCCAGCAGCGTGGGACAACGGCCCCAGCATTTT
>NA|TRBJ1-1|NA|TRBV6-6
CASSEMNTEAFF
TGTGCCAGCAGCGAGATGAACACTGAAGCTTTCTTT
>NA|TRBJ1-3|few|TRBV7-9
CASSLGPQETGNTIYF
TGTGCCAGCAGCTTAGGGCCGCAAGAGACTGGAAACACCATATATTTT
>NA|TRBJ1-1|NA|TRBV12-3/TRBV12-4
CASRTVSEAFF
TGTGCCAGCAGGACAGTCTCTGAAGCTTTCTTT
>TRBD1|TRBJ1-1|NA|TRBV7-9
CASSPGQGASTEAFF
TGTGCCAGCAGCCCCGGACAGGGAGCTAGCACTGAAGCTTTCTTT
>NA|TRBJ2-1|NA|TRBV7-7
CANSSRRTASSYNEQFF
TGTGCCAACAGCTCGAGACGGACAGCTAGCTCCTACAATGAGCAGTTCTTC
>TRBD2|TRBJ2-3|NA|TRBV15
CATSGRTSGGARTDTQYF
TGTGCCACCAGCGGACGGACTAGCGGGGGGGCCCGGACAGATACGCAGTATTTT
>NA|TRBJ1-2|NA|TRBV12-3/TRBV12-4
CASSNGLLYGYTF
TGTGCCAGCAGTAATGGACTGCTCTATGGCTACACCTTC
>NA|TRBJ2-2|few|TRBV12-3/TRBV12-4
CASSLVFDGELFF
TGTGCCAGCAGTTTAGTCTTCGACGGGGAGCTGTTTTTT
>TRBD1|TRBJ1-1|NA|TRBV10-3
CAISDPGQGPEAFF
TGTGCCATCAGTGACCCGGGACAGGGACCTGAAGCTTTCTTT
>NA|TRBJ1-6|few|TRBV5-4
CASSWRDPMGPLHF
TGTGCCAGCAGCTGGCGGGACCCGATGGGACCCCTCCACTTT
>TRBD1|TRBJ2-5|few|TRBV7-7
CASSLRTGGETQYF
TGTGCCAGCAGCTTACGGACAGGCGGGGAGACCCAGTACTTC
>NA|TRBJ1-2|NA|TRBV13
CASSLRGEEGYTF
TGTGCCAGCAGCTTAAGAGGGGAGGAAGGCTACACCTTC
>NA|TRBJ2-2|few|TRBV4-1
CASSQATATGELFF
TGCGCCAGCAGCCAAGCTACTGCTACCGGGGAGCTGTTTTTT
>NA|TRBJ2-2|few|TRBV10-3
CAISESIRDNTGELFF
TGTGCCATCAGTGAGTCGATCAGGGACAACACCGGGGAGCTGTTTTTT
>NA|TRBJ1-1|NA|TRBV7-6
CASSLGLRNTEAFF
TGTGCCAGCAGCCTGGGACTGCGGAACACTGAAGCTTTCTTT
>NA|TRBJ1-6|NA|TRBV7-8
CASSSGGSSPLHF
TGTGCCAGCAGCAGCGGGGGTTCTTCACCCCTCCACTTT
>NA|TRBJ1-3|many|TRBV6-1
CASSEAVVVSGNTIYF
TGTGCCAGCAGTGAAGCTGTTGTGGTCTCTGGAAACACCATATATTTT
>NA|TRBJ2-5|NA|TRBV28
CASSPLTSQETQYF
TGTGCCAGCAGTCCCCTGACTAGCCAAGAGACCCAGTACTTC
>NA|TRBJ1-5|NA|TRBV27
CASSFGAASPQHF
TGTGCCAGCAGTTTTGGGGCCGCTTCTCCCCAGCATTTT
>NA|TRBJ2-1|NA|TRBV6-2/TRBV6-3
CASSYQDRSYNEQFF
TGTGCCAGCAGTTACCAGGACAGATCCTACAATGAGCAGTTCTTC
>NA|TRBJ2-7|NA|TRBV29-1
CSVGTGTVYEQYF
TGCAGCGTTGGTACCGGAACAGTCTACGAGCAGTACTTC
>NA|TRBJ1-2|NA|TRBV29-1
CSVEDRNGYTF
TGCAGCGTTGAAGACCGCAATGGCTACACCTTC
>NA|TRBJ1-1|NA|TRBV12-3/TRBV12-4
CASSFLGLNTEAFF
TGTGCCAGCAGTTTTTTGGGGCTGAACACTGAAGCTTTCTTT
>NA|TRBJ2-7|NA|TRBV6-2/TRBV6-3
CASGHGYEQYF
TGTGCCTCCGGGCACGGGTACGAGCAGTACTTC
>NA|TRBJ1-2|once|TRBV20-1
CSASVGGSVYGYTF
TGCAGTGCTAGTGTTGGGGGATCGGTCTATGGCTACACCTTC
>TRBD1|TRBJ2-1|NA|TRBV19
CASSLLQGANEQFF
TGTGCCAGTAGTCTCTTACAGGGGGCTAATGAGCAGTTCTTC
>TRBD1|TRBJ1-1|few|TRBV19
CASRTDRGLGNTEAFF
TGTGCCAGCAGGACAGACAGGGGGCTCGGGAACACTGAAGCTTTCTTT
>TRBD1|TRBJ2-2|many|TRBV7-6
CASSDRGTGELFF
TGTGCCAGCAGCGACAGGGGAACCGGGGAGCTGTTTTTT
>NA|TRBJ2-3|NA|TRBV24-1
CATSGRGGKQTAPEENVQYF
TGTGCCACCAGTGGGCGGGGCGGAAAACAGACAGCGCCAGAAGAGAATGTGCAGTATTTT
>NA|TRBJ2-5|NA|TRBV15
CATSSSPGVQETQYF
TGTGCCACCAGCAGTTCTCCAGGGGTACAAGAGACCCAGTACTTC
>NA|TRBJ2-7|NA|TRBV7-8
CASSLETGGGIDEQYF
TGTGCCAGCAGCTTAGAGACGGGGGGCGGTATCGACGAGCAGTACTTC
>TRBD2|TRBJ2-1|NA|TRBV19
CASSILAGGLNEQFF
TGTGCCAGTAGTATTTTGGCGGGGGGGCTCAATGAGCAGTTCTTC
>NA|TRBJ2-7|many|TRBV19
CASSIGTGTSYEQYF
TGTGCCAGTAGTATAGGCACGGGAACTTCTTACGAGCAGTACTTC
>TRBD1|TRBJ2-1|NA|TRBV6-6
CASSWTGAYNEQFF
TGTGCCAGCAGCTGGACAGGGGCCTACAATGAGCAGTTCTTC
>NA|TRBJ1-5|many|TRBV19
CASSNKNVGFSNQPQHF
TGTGCCAGTAGTAACAAGAATGTGGGTTTTAGCAATCAGCCCCAGCATTTT